This TCR beta chain was retrieved from a study of blood T cell repertoires in COVID-19 (dated by TCRdb to 2019 to 2021). Notes on the research overall: Samples from collaborators originated in the United States, Italy and Spain and spanned both the acute and convalescent phases of COVID-19. The repertoires were released in a freely available public database meant as a resource for research on the immune response to SARS-CoV-2. Samples came from the ongoing ImmuneRACE study (first 160 participants) plus 1,254 subjects from 6 global collaborators. Subjects who had been exposed to COVID-19, were actively infected with it, or had recovered from it provided the deeply sampled blood TCRbeta repertoires that made up the dataset. Where HLA class I and class II types were available, the types were taken from metadata supplied by the sample provider, not from assay-based typing. The prospective study material was composed of cDNA or gDNA derived from T cells, B-cell-depleted T cells, or PBMCs. Nearly every sample came with metadata listing a de-identified subject ID, COVID-19 status, age in years and sex.

Study-level results and caveats: The quantity of clinical and demographic metadata differed by source and by participant and was supplied without curation.

As regards this clone: The antigen it binds to is not known. One base away there is no much larger clone; base qualities are not given.

Participants in the prospective study were enrolled through a virtual design, were aged roughly 18 to 90 years, and lived in approximately 25 United States geographic areas. In the prospective study, participants were assigned to cohorts based on the clinical history participants reported in a screening survey and a study questionnaire. Recovered participants in ImmuneRACE Cohort 3 were defined by two consecutive negative NP/OP PCR tests, clearance by a healthcare professional, or resolution of symptoms. Each participant in the prospective study had whole blood, serum and a nasopharyngeal or oropharyngeal swab collected by mobile phlebotomists. Participants in the prospective study had the option to provide additional blood draws and questionnaires over a roughly 2-month period. Prospective study blood samples were shipped either frozen or at room temperature before DNA extraction. The immunoSEQ Assay, a bias-controlled multiplex PCR, was used to amplify TCRbeta CDR3 regions from genomic DNA. The authors processed their data as follows. Nucleated cell counts per sample were estimated from amplification of reference gene primers within the assay. To quantify the absolute abundance of each unique TCRbeta CDR3 rearrangement, sequence reads were collapsed and filtered. For each sample, productive Simpson clonality was calculated as the square root of Simpson's diversity index across productive rearrangements. The source is immuneACCESS, and TCRdb retained only in-frame sequences with V and J called. Part of the clones is not carried over; for the studies checked, unresolved V genes explain less than half of this, and the remainder is unexplained. That table supplies the V and J calls and clone size; D and trimming were determined from the DNA. The sample table lists 350,000 to 450,000 clones, approximately 92% of them with a count of one. The ten biggest clones cover 0.95% to 1.3% of the sample.

Sequenced: PBMCs or T cells enriched from blood (not recorded which). This TCR was sampled from a man aged 30 to 39 who had recovered from COVID-19.

The encoded CDR3 is CASSRLAVSYEQYF. The DNA reads TGTGCCAGCAGTCGACTAGCGGTCTCCTACGAGCAGTACTTC. The chain couples TRBV6-5 to TRBJ2-7; TRBD2 fits 9 bases in the junction. Via the germline V gene, CDR1 is MNHEY and CDR2 SVGAGI. Trimming leaves V shorter by 5 bases and J shorter by 0 bases, with the junction holding 2 bases beyond the gene matches. Including the terminal cysteine and phenylalanine, the CDR3 comprises 14 residues. Of the read, only the CDR3 DNA is kept; its 42 bases are in frame from base 1.